This T cell receptor beta chain was obtained from a study of PD-1 blockade in classical Hodgkin lymphoma (dated by TCRdb to 2020 to 2021). Regarding the complete study: Nivolumab dosing was 3 mg/kg intravenously every 2 weeks, continuing until either disease progression or unacceptable toxicity. The study used CyTOF and TCR beta sequencing to define a peripheral blood immune signature of response to PD-1 blockade in classical Hodgkin lymphoma. Paper-wide results and their limitations: Only a single clinical trial cohort was studied, and what caused the repertoire differences, possibly disease activity or prior therapy, remained undefined. Diversity was lower in patients who began nivolumab less than 1 year after ASCT, so these patients were left out of later analyses to avoid confounding by immune reconstitution. Baseline TCR diversity was reported to be lower in newly diagnosed patients than in healthy donors, and even lower in relapsed/refractory patients. CD4+ but not CD8+ TCR diversity rose significantly by C4D1 (p=0.0027 vs p=0.16), most apparent in complete responders (p=0.02). Trial patients achieving complete response had baseline diversity similar to newly diagnosed patients, whereas partial responders and progressors had significantly lower diversity.

Read against the paper, the sample's time point label means: cycle 2 day 1 (C2D1) of nivolumab. Every trial patient had relapsed following autologous stem cell transplantation, and prior brentuximab vedotin exposure was what differed among cohorts A, B and C. The trial cohort comprised more than 55 patients with relapsed/refractory classical Hodgkin lymphoma whose best overall responses were complete response, partial response or progressive disease. Trial patients were treated with single-agent nivolumab in the multi-cohort phase II CheckMate 205 trial. Best overall response was determined by an independent review committee according to the 2007 International Working Group response criteria. Trial PBMCs were collected immediately before nivolumab initiation (C1D1) and during therapy at cycle 2 day 1 and cycle 4 day 1. After peripheral blood was drawn into 8 mL Vacutainer Cell Preparation Tubes, PBMCs were isolated by centrifugation and then cryopreserved.

On this clone itself: Its target antigen remains unknown. Base-call qualities are not available, and no considerably larger clone is one nucleotide away.

The CDR3 sequence holds 15 residues, the cysteine and phenylalanine included. Here the CDR3 DNA is all that survives: 45 bases in frame from base 1. V is shortened by 1 base, J by 1 base, and the region joining them spans 10 bases. Sequences LNHDA (CDR1) and SQIVND (CDR2) are obtained from the germline V gene (reference sequence). Genomic DNA was extracted with the Qiagen DNeasy kit from unsorted PBMCs and from negatively selected CD4+ and CD8+ fractions. Amplification of TCR beta CDR3 regions was done by immunoSEQ multiplex PCR with primers that anneal to V and J segments. A synthetic immune receptor repertoire was used to minimize amplification bias, and any remaining bias was removed computationally after sequencing. In the paper's pipeline: Custom Python scripts were used to quantify repertoire diversity as the Shannon entropy index. The unsorted, CD4+ and CD8+ repertoires were each analyzed separately, with the exception of combined analyses, where CD4+ and CD8+ sequences were merged in silico. Clonal expansion was defined as a frequency increase of at least 2-fold after treatment compared with C1D1, and clones undetected at baseline were assigned a pseudocount of 0.5. Singleton clones were defined as clones with 0 or 1 copy at C1D1, and non-singleton clones were defined as clones with 2 or more copies. Clones expanded in unsorted samples were labelled as CD4+, CD8+ or unknown by matching protein sequences in sorted samples from the same patient. Wilcoxon tests were applied to paired samples to test diversity changes from C1D1 to C4D1. Here the immuneACCESS table is served through TCRdb, limited to in-frame sequences with V and J called. Missing clones are a known gap in these copies; in checked studies unresolved V genes cover under half, and the rest lacks a known reason. Clonal size and the V and J genes are those of that table, whereas D and trimming came from the DNA. The sample contains about 99,000 clones, more than 80% of them found a single time. The ten most abundant clones make up about 16% of the sample.

The receptor was isolated from a human donor with classical Hodgkin lymphoma. The chain joins TRBV19 to TRBJ1-1, with TRBD1 perhaps the D gene, on 5 matching bases. The source was peripheral blood mononuclear cells (PBMCs), collected before the second cycle of nivolumab. The CDR3 in this case is CASSIGGQRNTEAFF. DNA sequence: TGTGCCAGTAGTATAGGGGGCCAGAGGAACACTGAAGCTTTCTTT.